Presented here are 9 T cell receptor beta chains from one specimen sequenced in a study of CD8 T cells in Susac syndrome. RNA amounts of roughly 0.45 to 1 ug underwent reverse transcription with random hexamers. TCRdb processed the immunoSEQ multiplex PCR reads anew with MiXCR; each CDR3 protein has one entry. The table includes about 400,000 distinct CDR3 sequences, approximately 89% detected once. Sample: CD8+ T cells from PBMCs. All receptors derive from a human donor with multiple sclerosis.

V and J are TRBV27 and TRBJ2-1, with 13 bases that match TRBD2. V shed 3 bases and J 10 bases; nucleotides not matched to a gene: 6. Germline V lookup: CDR1 MNHEY, CDR2 SMNVEV (reference sequence). The CDR3 sequence is 15 residues long. The CDR3 spells CASSFGLAGVREQFF. For the CDR3, the DNA is TGTGCCAGCAGTTTCGGACTAGCGGGAGTCCGGGAGCAGTTCTTC.

CDR3 sequence reads: CASSDSNGGNEQFF. The CDR3 coding sequence is TGTGCCAGCAGTGACTCAAACGGCGGCAATGAGCAGTTCTTC. This rearrangement joins TRBV6-4 to TRBJ2-1; D is unclear. Deletions cut 0 bases from V and 6 bases from J, with 9 bases between. Germline V lookup: CDR1 MRHNA, CDR2 SNTAGT. This CDR3 is 14 amino acids long.

The chain links TRBV6-1 to TRBJ1-6; D is uncertain. The germline CDR1 and CDR2 sequences are MNHNS and SASEGT. CDR3 length: 19 residues. Trimming stripped 4 bases from V and 0 bases from J, with 19 bases between. In DNA form, the CDR3 reads TGTGCCAGCAGTGTAAGCCGATATCCCCGCGGCTCCTATAATTCACCCCTCCACTTT. The encoded protein is CASSVSRYPRGSYNSPLHF.

The CDR3 region has the DNA TGCGCCAGCAGCCCCCGGGAGAGCGGGGGGGTCAATGAGCAGTTCTTC. The encoded protein is CASSPRESGGVNEQFF. The chain is built from TRBV4-1 and TRBJ2-1, with TRBD2 matching 10 bases. This CDR3 is built from 16 residues. Germline assignment: CDR1 MGHRA and CDR2 YSYEKL. Unmatched junction bases numbered 9, after V lost 4 bases and J lost 6 bases.

The CDR3 loop is CASSAPVGGPQHF. For the CDR3, the DNA is TGTGCCAGTAGTGCCCCGGTCGGGGGGCCCCAGCATTTT. The chain combines TRBV19 with TRBJ1-5; possibly TRBD1 for D (5 bases). The CDR3 is 13 amino acids. CDR1 is LNHDA and CDR2 is SQIVND in the germline V gene (reference sequence). Trimming removed 5 bases from V and 9 bases from J, with 14 bases in between.

The rearrangement joins TRBV15 to TRBJ2-1; TRBD1 aligns across 9 bases. The germline V gene encodes CDR1 LNHNV and CDR2 YYDKDF (reference sequence). The V and J ends lost 0 bases and 7 bases, in that order; junction bases with no gene match: 7. CDR3 length: 16 residues. CDR3 protein: CATSRDWDREVNEQFF. The CDR3 DNA sequence: TGTGCCACCAGCAGAGATTGGGACAGGGAGGTGAATGAGCAGTTCTTC.

The gene calls are TRBV15 and TRBJ2-7; 9 bases agree with TRBD1. Trimming removed 3 bases from V and 5 bases from J; junction bases left unmatched: 5. The CDR3 length is 14 residues. The germline V gene has CDR1 LNHNV and CDR2 YYDKDF (reference sequence). CDR3 region: CATSSTDRGNEQYF. Written as DNA, the CDR3 is TGTGCCACCAGCAGTACTGACAGGGGGAACGAGCAGTACTTC. Complete variable domain (other parts from reference TRBV15 and TRBJ2-7): DAMVIQNPRYQVTQFGKPVTLSCSQTLNHNVMYWYQQKSSQAPKLLFHYYDKDFNNEADTPDNFQSRRPNTSFCFLDIRSPGLGDTAMYLCATSSTDRGNEQYFGPGTRLTVT.

The chain uses TRBV6-4 and TRBJ1-4; D call uncertain. The germline V gene has CDR1 MRHNA and CDR2 SNTAGT. Trimming took off 2 bases at V and 8 bases at J, with 6 bases between the two ends. The CDR3 contains 12 residues. CDR3 nucleotides: TGTGCCAGCAGTGACCGGGAAGAAAAACTGTTTTTT. Translating gives CASSDREEKLFF.

This chain joins TRBV7-9 and TRBJ2-7, with TRBD1 as a possible D gene (6 bases). The CDR3 consists of 14 residues. The V gene lost 4 bases and the J gene lost 2 bases, with 12 bases spanning the gap. Germline lookup yields CDR1 SEHNR and CDR2 FQNEAQ (reference sequence). Here the CDR3 DNA reads TGTGCCAGCAGCTCAGGGACATTCGCCTACGAGCAGTACTTC. Its translation: CASSSGTFAYEQYF.